These 13 T cell receptor beta chains were all obtained from the same sample, sequenced in a study of blood T cell repertoires in COVID-19. Libraries were prepared by immunoSEQ multiplex PCR; TCRdb keeps only in-frame clonotypes and omits some of them. The sample includes 200,000 to 300,000 clones, 80% to 90% of them seen just once. Sequenced material: peripheral blood. The receptors derive from a woman between 45 and 65 years old with acute or convalescent COVID-19.

The V call is TRBV30, the J call TRBJ1-1; 7 bases map to TRBD1. The J segment lost 4 bases and the V segment lost 0 bases, leaving 2 bases of the junction unmatched. CDR1 GTSNPN and CDR2 SVGIG come from the germline V gene (reference sequence). This CDR3 contains 13 residues. The CDR3 DNA is TGTGCCTGGAGTGTACAGGGGTCCACTGAAGCTTTCTTT. As protein: CAWSVQGSTEAFF.

J is TRBJ1-6 and V is TRBV7-3, with TRBD1 matching 7 bases. CDR1 and CDR2 from the germline V gene are SGHTA and FQGTGA. The CDR3 consists of 16 residues. J gave up 2 bases and V 4 bases, and 5 bases lay outside the gene matches. In nucleotides, the CDR3 is TGTGCCAGCAGCTCTACTGACAGGGCCTATAATTCACCCCTCCACTTT. Its protein is CASSSTDRAYNSPLHF.

This chain joins TRBV9 and TRBJ2-5; 12 positions agree with TRBD2. The germline CDR1 and CDR2 sequences are SGDLS and YYNGEE. V lost 0 bases and J lost 5; bases outside the gene matches: 5. The CDR3 spans 16 residues. CDR3 in amino acids: CASSVASGRAWETQYF. The DNA of the CDR3 is TGTGCCAGCAGCGTAGCTAGCGGGAGGGCGTGGGAGACCCAGTACTTC. Filled out from reference TRBV9 and TRBJ2-5, the complete variable domain reads DSGVTQTPKHLITATGQRVTLRCSPRSGDLSVYWYQQSLDQGLQFLIQYYNGEERAKGNILERFSAQQFPDLHSELNLSSLELGDSALYFCASSVASGRAWETQYFGPGTRLLVL.

The chain couples TRBV27 to TRBJ2-7; 9 bases map to TRBD1. V shed 6 bases, J shed 0 bases, and the junction held 18 bases outside the gene matches. CDR3 length equals 19 residues. Per the germline V gene, CDR1 is MNHEY and CDR2 is SMNVEV (reference sequence). For the CDR3, the DNA is TGTGCCAGCAGACTCTCGGGACAGGGAGCTTCTACGTACTCCTACGAGCAGTACTTC. The encoded protein is CASRLSGQGASTYSYEQYF.

The V and J genes are TRBV23-1 and TRBJ1-1; D ambiguous. TRBV23-1 is flagged as an ORF with uncertain function. V gave up 0 bases and J gave up 2 bases, with 7 bases separating them. This CDR3 has 14 amino acids. CDR3 DNA sequence: TGCGCCAGCAGTCAATCGCACACAAACACTGAAGCTTTCTTT. As protein: CASSQSHTNTEAFF.

The V and J genes are TRBV19 and TRBJ2-1; D gene ambiguous. Trimming stripped 10 bases from V and 0 bases from J, with 13 bases between. CDR3 length: 14 amino acids. Germline-derived CDR1 and CDR2 are LNHDA and SQIVND (reference sequence). The CDR3 is CATEAPFSYNEQFF. For the CDR3, the DNA is TGTGCCACCGAGGCGCCCTTCTCCTACAATGAGCAGTTCTTC.

The chain is built from TRBV30 and TRBJ1-6; D not certain. The CDR3 sequence is 14 residues long. Trimming cost V 4 bases and J 0 bases, with 7 bases left between them. Germline V gene sequence: CDR1 GTSNPN, CDR2 SVGIG (reference sequence). The CDR3 is CAWKESSYNSPLHF. CDR3 nucleotides: TGTGCCTGGAAAGAGAGCTCCTATAATTCACCCCTCCACTTT.

The chain links TRBV27 to TRBJ2-1, with D maybe TRBD1 (6 bases). CDR3 length: 14 residues. CDR1 MNHEY and CDR2 SMNVEV come from the germline V gene (reference sequence). Trimming cost V 10 bases and J 4 bases, with 17 bases left between them. The CDR3 loop reads CATIKTGRYNEQFF. Written as DNA, the CDR3 is TGTGCCACCATTAAGACAGGCCGGTACAATGAGCAGTTCTTC.

Here the CDR3 DNA reads TGTGCCAGCAGCTTCCTAGCGTCCTACAATGAGCAGTTCTTC. This gives the protein CASSFLASYNEQFF. The gene calls are TRBV7-9 and TRBJ2-1; weak D call: TRBD2 (6 bases). CDR1 and CDR2 from the germline V gene are SEHNR and FQNEAQ (reference sequence). This CDR3 is built from 14 residues. V was clipped by 3 bases and J by 1 base, with 7 bases between them.

CDR3: CATYSGSIQPQHF. CDR3 nucleotides: TGTGCCACCTACAGTGGTAGTATTCAGCCCCAGCATTTT. The rearrangement uses TRBV28 and TRBJ1-5, with D uncertain. V was shortened by 10 bases and J by 6 bases, with 16 bases between the two germline ends. The CDR3 spans 13 residues. Germline lookup yields CDR1 MDHEN and CDR2 SYDVKM.

The chain has TRBV7-9 and TRBJ2-1; 7 positions match TRBD2. Germline trimming cut 0 bases from V and 10 bases from J; bases unmatched to any gene: 6. This CDR3 is built from 14 residues. The germline V gene has CDR1 SEHNR and CDR2 FQNEAQ (reference sequence). The CDR3, as DNA: TGTGCCAGCAGCTTAGCGGGAGGGTTGGTCGAGCAGTTCTTC. Translating it yields CASSLAGGLVEQFF.

J is TRBJ1-2 and V is TRBV5-5; D gene unclear. V lost 4 bases and J 4 bases, leaving 14 bases between the germline ends. Germline CDR1 and CDR2: SGHKS and YYEKEE (reference sequence). CDR3 length: 14 amino acids. CDR3 DNA sequence: TGTGCCAGCAGCCTCGGGTTTTCCTTCTATGGCTACACCTTC. Amino acids: CASSLGFSFYGYTF.

The chain employs TRBV11-2 and TRBJ1-3; D is unclear. V gave up 0 bases and J gave up 0 bases, with 9 bases separating them. The CDR3 sequence is 16 residues long. Looked up from germline, CDR1 is SGHAT and CDR2 is FQNNGV. The DNA of the CDR3 is TGTGCCAGCAGCTTAGATCCAGGCCTCTCTGGAAACACCATATATTTT. Translating it yields CASSLDPGLSGNTIYF. Supplemented by reference TRBV11-2 and TRBJ1-3, the full variable domain reads EAGVAQSPRYKIIEKRQSVAFWCNPISGHATLYWYQQILGQGPKLLIQFQNNGVVDDSQLPKDRFSAERLKGVDSTLKIQPAKLEDSAVYLCASSLDPGLSGNTIYFGEGSWLTVV.